The clone carrying this TCR beta chain was seen more than once but under ten times. Its antigen is still unknown. Regions amplified from RNA transcripts were the TCR beta CDR3 regions. Using the HTBI primer set, a first-round RT-PCR was run on the TCR CDR3. TCRdb independently ran MiXCR on the multiplex PCR reads; one entry per CDR3 protein. The repertoire consists of some 320,000 distinct CDR3 sequences, with about 13% occurring once and the leading ten covering 30% to 40%. The sample belongs to a study of T cells in Graves' hyperthyroidism and ophthalmopathy. As for the study in general: The initial diagnosis was the point when peripheral blood was collected, ahead of any treatment. Study-level results: Most clonotypes expanded in thyroid above 0.001 were likewise present in blood. Progression to ophthalmopathy was predicted a median of roughly 6.5 months early.

With 4 bases removed from V and 0 bases from J, the gap between germline ends came to 21 bases. This CDR3 contains 18 residues. Germline assignment: CDR1 LGHDT and CDR2 YNNKEL (reference sequence). The clonotype was recovered from a woman in her forties with Graves' ophthalmopathy. V usage is TRBV3-1 and J usage is TRBJ1-1; D gene uncertain. The sample was blood. CDR3 protein: CASSPGTWANRMNTEAFF. CDR3 nucleotide sequence: TGTGCCAGCAGCCCAGGAACATGGGCAAATCGGATGAACACTGAAGCTTTCTTT. The full variable domain, completed using reference TRBV3-1 and TRBJ1-1, is DTAVSQTPKYLVTQMGNDKSIKCEQNLGHDTMYWYKQDSKKFLKIMFSYNNKELIINETVPNRFSPKSPDKAHLNLHINSLELGDSAVYFCASSPGTWANRMNTEAFFGQGTRLTVV.